A single TCR beta chain is shown here with its context. This clonotype appeared many times. What this receptor recognizes is not known. Base qualities are missing; no much larger clone stands one base away. This specimen comes from a study of T cells in Graves' hyperthyroidism and ophthalmopathy (dated by TCRdb to the late 2010s). For context, the study as a whole: Peripheral blood was sampled at the time of initial diagnosis, prior to any treatment. TCR V-J signatures able to tell the groups apart were searched for in a discovery cohort of 90 to 100 patients, of whom more than 40 had Graves' ophthalmopathy and 55 to 60 had stable Graves' hyperthyroidism. TCR Vbeta CDR3 sequencing of 135 peripheral blood samples (approximately 44 ophthalmopathy, approximately 80 hyperthyroidism and some 17 progressor patients) is reported in the paper. The 80 to 100 discovery patients were randomly divided into training and test sets at a 7:3 ratio. After sampling, hyperthyroidism patients received methimazole starting at 30 mg daily, and ophthalmopathy patients received high-dose intravenous methylprednisolone. In roughly six Graves' hyperthyroidism patients, the study also compared T-cell repertoires from thyroid tissue with T-cell repertoires from blood. Whether ophthalmopathy could be predicted prospectively was tested in an independent validation cohort made up of 18 hyperthyroidism patients plus 17 patients who later progressed to ophthalmopathy.

TCR beta CDR3 regions were amplified from RNA transcripts. The TCR CDR3 was subjected to a first round of RT-PCR using the HTBI primer set and the Qiagen OneStep RT-PCR kit. Libraries were constructed in a second round of multiplex PCR, after which size selection and purification were performed. The libraries were sequenced on an Illumina HiSeq2000 using paired-end 100 bp reads. In the authors' own workflow: SOAPnuke was used to process the raw data, removing reads that contained adapters or uncalled bases, had a mean Phred below 15, or lacked an exact match to the constant primer or identifier. COPE v1.2.5 was used to merge high-quality paired reads, and clonotypes were defined as unique nucleotide sequences. MiTCR v1.1 was used to align clonotypes to the IMGT TRBV, TRBD and TRBJ reference segments. The analysis was restricted to V-J combinations with a frequency above 0.0001, which together covered just over 98% of the repertoires. The TCS score was defined as the ratio of F50 (clonal expansion) to E x V (chaos), calculated using BLOSUM62-based TCRdist between CDR3 peptides within each V-J. Welch's t-statistics and random forest reduced some 510 V-J features to 10 to 15, which were used in a naive Bayes classifier (R e1071). Using fastp at Q25 and MiXCR, TCRdb reprocessed the public reads and kept productive beta chains. Each CDR3 protein gets just one entry, which takes the most common genes and DNA from the rows behind it. The authors' filters were not applied to this entry. The sample data list a few hundred thousand distinct CDR3 sequences, and roughly 19% of these were observed just once. The top ten clonotypes cover 35% to 45% of the sample.

V and J are trimmed by 3 bases and 1 base, and the gene matches miss 5 bases of the junction. From its cysteine to its phenylalanine, the CDR3 spans 15 amino acids. The retained sequence is limited to the CDR3, 45 bases, with the frame set at the first base. The germline V gene sets CDR1 to SGHRS and CDR2 to YFSETQ. Moderately to severely active disease, a Clinical Activity Score of at least 3, a NOSPECS grade of at least 4, and a duration under 3 months were present in ophthalmopathy patients. Patients with uncontrolled infections, other autoimmune diseases, pregnancy or lactation were excluded. Diagnoses were established on the basis of clinical symptoms, serum thyroxine and TRAb, thyroid ultrasound, and orbital computed tomography. Ficoll-Paque density gradient centrifugation was used to isolate PBMCs from about 9 ml of fresh peripheral blood. Total RNA was extracted with Trizol reagent, and quality was checked on an Agilent 2100 Bioanalyzer.

The paper's findings and limits, for the study overall: In validation, the model predicted progression to ophthalmopathy with approximately 71% sensitivity and 72% to 85% specificity, a median of approximately 6.7 months before onset. Most expanded thyroid clonotypes (frequency above 0.001) were also detected in blood, suggesting blood repertoires may reflect thyroid immune responses. Ophthalmopathy was separated from stable hyperthyroidism by a 13 V-J signature model, with 87.88% sensitivity and 81% to 82% specificity obtained in cross-validation and 80%/75% obtained in testing. No statistical method was used to set the sample size in advance, and investigators knew the group allocation.

The material sequenced was blood. The clonotype comes from a man aged 50-59 years with Graves' ophthalmopathy. The chain links TRBV5-1 with TRBJ2-3; a stretch of 7 junction bases matches TRBD1. The nucleotide sequence reads TGCGCCAGCAGCTCCCTCGGGACAGGCACAGATACGCAGTATTTT. It encodes CASSSLGTGTDTQYF.